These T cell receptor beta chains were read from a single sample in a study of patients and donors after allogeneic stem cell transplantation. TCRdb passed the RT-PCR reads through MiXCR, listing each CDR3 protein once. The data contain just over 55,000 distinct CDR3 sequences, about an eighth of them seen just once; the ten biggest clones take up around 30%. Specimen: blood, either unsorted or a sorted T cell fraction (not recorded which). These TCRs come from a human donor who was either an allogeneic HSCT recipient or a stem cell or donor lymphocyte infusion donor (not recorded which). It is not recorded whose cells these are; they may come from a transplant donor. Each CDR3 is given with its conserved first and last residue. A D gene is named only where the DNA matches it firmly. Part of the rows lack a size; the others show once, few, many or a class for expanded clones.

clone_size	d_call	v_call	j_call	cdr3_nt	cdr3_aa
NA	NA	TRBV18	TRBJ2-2	TGTGCCAGCTCACCACCGGGGGCAGAGGACACCGGGGAGCTGTTTTTT	CASSPPGAEDTGELFF
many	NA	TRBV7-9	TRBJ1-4	TGTGCCAGCAGTCCGGGACCTAATAATGAAAAACTGTTTTTT	CASSPGPNNEKLFF
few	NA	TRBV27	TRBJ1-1	TGTGCCAGCAGTTTTGGGGGGAGAACTGAAGCTTTCTTT	CASSFGGRTEAFF
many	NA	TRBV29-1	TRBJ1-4	TGCAGCGTTGTTGGAGGGGTTAATGAAAAACTGTTTTTT	CSVVGGVNEKLFF
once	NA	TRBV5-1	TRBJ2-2	TGCGCCAGCAGCTTGTACGCTGAGAACACCGGGGAGCTGTTTTTT	CASSLYAENTGELFF
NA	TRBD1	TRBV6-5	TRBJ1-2	TGTGCCAGCAGTACCACGACAGGGGGGTTTGGCTACACCTTC	CASSTTTGGFGYTF
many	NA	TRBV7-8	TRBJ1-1	TGTGCCAGCTTCAGACAGATCCCAATGAACACTGAAGCTTTCTTT	CASFRQIPMNTEAFF
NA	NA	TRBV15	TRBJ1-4	TGTGCCACCAGCAGAGATCTGGGGGTGGCTGAAAAACTGTTTTTT	CATSRDLGVAEKLFF
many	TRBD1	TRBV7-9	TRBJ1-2	TGTGCCAGCAGTCCGGGGACAGCTTATGGCTACACCTTC	CASSPGTAYGYTF
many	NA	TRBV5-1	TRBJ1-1	TGCGCCAGCAGCTTGGAGGGGGGCGGAAACACTGAAGCTTTCTTT	CASSLEGGGNTEAFF
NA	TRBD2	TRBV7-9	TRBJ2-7	TGTGCCAGCAGCTGGACGACCGGGACTAAGCAGTACGAGCAGTACTTC	CASSWTTGTKQYEQYF
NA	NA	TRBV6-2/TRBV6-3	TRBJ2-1	TGTGCCACCTCGGTGGGGCCGCCCAATGAGCAGTTCTTC	CATSVGPPNEQFF
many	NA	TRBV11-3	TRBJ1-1	TGTGCCAGCAGCTTTGGGGTTGAAGCTTTCTTT	CASSFGVEAFF
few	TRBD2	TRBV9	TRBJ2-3	TGTGCCAGCAGCGTAGTAGGTCTAGCGGGGAGTCTCACAGATACGCAGTATTTT	CASSVVGLAGSLTDTQYF
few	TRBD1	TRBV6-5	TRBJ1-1	TGTGCCAGCAGTTACTCCGGGACAGGGGGCACTGAAGCTTTCTTT	CASSYSGTGGTEAFF
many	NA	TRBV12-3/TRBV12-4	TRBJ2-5	TGTGCCAGCAGTCCCAAGGGGGGGGCGATACAAGAGACCCAGTACTTC	CASSPKGGAIQETQYF
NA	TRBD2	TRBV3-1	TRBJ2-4	TGTGCCAGCAGCCATCGTCCGGGACTACCCCCTTATAGCTGGGACTTC	CASSHRPGLPPYSWDF
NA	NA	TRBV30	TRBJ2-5	TGTGCCTGGAGTTTACGGTCACTAGAGACCCAGTACTTC	CAWSLRSLETQYF
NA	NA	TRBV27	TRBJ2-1	TGTGCCAGCCGGTCGGTCGGGGGCTACTCCTACAATGAGCAGTTCTTC	CASRSVGGYSYNEQFF
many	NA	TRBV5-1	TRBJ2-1	TGCGCCAGCAGCTTGTTGCAGGGGTCCTACAATGAGCAGTTCTTC	CASSLLQGSYNEQFF
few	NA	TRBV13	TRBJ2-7	TGTGCCAGCAGCTCCGCGGCAGGCGAGCAGTACTTC	CASSSAAGEQYF
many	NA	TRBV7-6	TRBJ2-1	TGTGCCAGCAGCTTAATGTGGGGACCGGGAAATGAGCAGTTCTTC	CASSLMWGPGNEQFF
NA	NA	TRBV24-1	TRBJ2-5	TGTGCCACCAGTGATGGGGGCCAAGAGACCCAGTACTTC	CATSDGGQETQYF
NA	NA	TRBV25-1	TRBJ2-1	TGTGCCAGCAGTGATTGGGGATTCAACAATGAGCAGTTCTTC	CASSDWGFNNEQFF
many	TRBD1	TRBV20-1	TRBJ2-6	TGCAGTGCGCGGACAGGGGGCTCTGGGGCCAACGTCCTGACTTTC	CSARTGGSGANVLTF
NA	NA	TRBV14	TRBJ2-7	TGTGCCAGCAGCCAAATGAACAGGGATGGTTACGAGCAGTACTTC	CASSQMNRDGYEQYF
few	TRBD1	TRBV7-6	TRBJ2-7	TGTGCCAGCAGCTTACAGGTACAGGGGTACGAGCAGTACTTC	CASSLQVQGYEQYF
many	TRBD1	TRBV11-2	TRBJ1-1	TGTGCCAGCACCCAGGGGGCGAACACTGAAGCTTTCTTT	CASTQGANTEAFF
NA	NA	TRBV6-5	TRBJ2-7	TGTGCCAGCAGTTACTCCGGAGGGACTTATGAGCAGTACTTC	CASSYSGGTYEQYF
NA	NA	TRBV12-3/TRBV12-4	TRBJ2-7	TGTGCCAGCAGTCCCGGAGGCTACGAGCAGTACTTC	CASSPGGYEQYF
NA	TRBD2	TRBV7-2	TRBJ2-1	TGTGCCAGCAGCTTTAGCGGGAGGGCATTTTACAATGAGCAGTTCTTC	CASSFSGRAFYNEQFF
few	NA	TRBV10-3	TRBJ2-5	TGTGCCATCAGAGCCAGGGAGCAAGAGACCCAGTACTTC	CAIRAREQETQYF
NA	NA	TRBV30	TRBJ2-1	TGTGCCTGGATCAGCGGTGGCCCCTCATACAATGAGCAGTTCTTC	CAWISGGPSYNEQFF
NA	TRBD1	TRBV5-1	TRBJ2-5	TGCGCCAGCAGCCCTAGGACAGGGGGCCGGGAGACCCAGTACTTC	CASSPRTGGRETQYF
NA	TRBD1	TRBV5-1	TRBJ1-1	TGCGCCAGCAGCTTGGCGGGACAGGGGGACACTGAAGCTTTCTTT	CASSLAGQGDTEAFF
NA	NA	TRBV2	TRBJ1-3	TGTGCCAGCAGTTCTACAGGGCTGGGAAACACCATATATTTT	CASSSTGLGNTIYF
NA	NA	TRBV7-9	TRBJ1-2	TGTGCCAGCAGCCATTGGGACCGGAGAGATGGCTACACCTTC	CASSHWDRRDGYTF
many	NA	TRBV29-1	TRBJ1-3	TGCAGCGTGAACTCTGGAAACACCATATATTTT	CSVNSGNTIYF
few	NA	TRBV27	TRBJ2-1	TGTGCCAGCAGTTTACTACAGGGATTCGACAATGAGCAGTTCTTC	CASSLLQGFDNEQFF
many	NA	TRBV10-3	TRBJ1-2	TGTGCCATCAGTGAGTCGTCTTTGGCTAACTATGGCTACACCTTC	CAISESSLANYGYTF
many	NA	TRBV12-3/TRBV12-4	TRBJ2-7	TGTGCCAGCAGTTTAGGTGTGTCAAACTACGAGCAGTACTTC	CASSLGVSNYEQYF
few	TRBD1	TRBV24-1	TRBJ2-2	TGTGCCACCAGTGCCCGACAGGGGGCCGGCACCGGGGAGCTGTTTTTT	CATSARQGAGTGELFF
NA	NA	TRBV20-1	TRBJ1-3	TGCAGTGCTAGACAGCCGAGCTCTGGAAACACCATATATTTT	CSARQPSSGNTIYF
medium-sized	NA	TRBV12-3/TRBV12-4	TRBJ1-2	TGTGCCAGCAGTCGAATGCGGGGCGCATCCTATGGCTACACCTTC	CASSRMRGASYGYTF
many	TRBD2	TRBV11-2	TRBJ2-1	TGTGCCAGCAGCTTAGCGGGACTAGAACTCTACAATGAGCAGTTCTTC	CASSLAGLELYNEQFF
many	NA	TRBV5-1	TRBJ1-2	TGCGCCAGCACTCGGACAGTTTTCGGCTCCACTCCTGCTCACTATGGCTACACCTTC	CASTRTVFGSTPAHYGYTF
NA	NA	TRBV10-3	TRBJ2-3	TGTGCCATCAGTGAGCGGGTCACAGATACGCAGTATTTT	CAISERVTDTQYF
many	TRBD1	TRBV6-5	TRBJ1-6	TGTGCCAGCAGTTATACGGGACAGGGTATTTCACCCCTCCACTTT	CASSYTGQGISPLHF